Listed below are T cell receptor beta chains from one sample, sequenced in a study of blood T cell repertoires in COVID-19. Data came from immunoSEQ multiplex PCR; TCRdb stores just in-frame clones and leaves some out. The repertoire has fewer than 250,000 clones, roughly 86% of them found once; the top ten carry about 2.5%. Sequenced material: PBMCs or T cells enriched from blood (not recorded which). Every receptor here comes from a woman in her 30s with acute COVID-19. The CDR3 runs from the conserved cysteine through the conserved F or W. Fields, in order: J gene, V gene, D gene, clone size, CDR3 DNA, CDR3 protein. A D gene is named only where the DNA matches it firmly. Clone size is shown for a subset of rows, as once, few, many or a class of expanded clone.

>TRBJ1-1|TRBV29-1|NA|once
TGCAGCGTTGAAAGAGGAATCATGAACACTGAAGCTTTCTTT
CSVERGIMNTEAFF
>TRBJ1-6|TRBV2|TRBD1|NA
TGTGCCAGCGGAAACCAGGGACAGGGGGGGAATTCACCCCTCCACTTT
CASGNQGQGGNSPLHF
>TRBJ1-5|TRBV23-1|NA|NA
TGCGCCAGTCTAACGGGACTCGAGGTAGATCAGCCCCAGCATTTT
CASLTGLEVDQPQHF
>TRBJ2-5|TRBV12-3/TRBV12-4|NA|NA
TGTGCCAGCAGGACGGGGTGGGAAGAGACCCAGTACTTC
CASRTGWEETQYF
>TRBJ2-6|TRBV19|NA|NA
TGTGCCAGTAGTATAGATCCCCAGGGGTTCTACTCTGGGGCCAACGTCCTGACTTTC
CASSIDPQGFYSGANVLTF
>TRBJ2-3|TRBV5-5|NA|NA
TGTGCCAGCAGCGCCTGGACAACAGATACGCAGTATTTT
CASSAWTTDTQYF
>TRBJ2-3|TRBV7-8|NA|NA
TGTGCCAGCAGCTCGGCATTGGTAGCTTCACCCTTCCCGATTGATACGCAGTATTTT
CASSSALVASPFPIDTQYF
>TRBJ2-3|TRBV10-3|TRBD1|NA
TGTGCCATCAGGATCGGACAGGGCACAGATACGCAGTATTTT
CAIRIGQGTDTQYF
>TRBJ1-4|TRBV7-2|TRBD1|NA
TGTGCCAGCAGTTGGACAGGGGGATTTAATGAAAAACTGTTTTTT
CASSWTGGFNEKLFF
>TRBJ2-1|TRBV4-1|TRBD2|once
TGCGCCAGCAGCCAAGCGCGGACTAGCGGGGGTTCCTACAATGAGCAGTTCTTC
CASSQARTSGGSYNEQFF
>TRBJ1-2|TRBV4-3|NA|NA
TGCGCCAGCAGCCAAGAAACAGGGAACTATGGCTACACCTTC
CASSQETGNYGYTF
>TRBJ1-5|TRBV30|NA|few
TGTGCCTGGAAGTCTGACTGGGATCAGCCCCAGCATTTT
CAWKSDWDQPQHF
>TRBJ2-5|TRBV30|TRBD2|many
TGTGCCTGGAGTGTAAGCGGGGGGCAAGAGACCCAGTACTTC
CAWSVSGGQETQYF
>TRBJ1-1|TRBV27|NA|NA
TGTGCCAGCAGCGCTCAGGGGAGCACTGAAGCTTTCTTT
CASSAQGSTEAFF
>TRBJ1-3|TRBV5-1|NA|NA
TGCGCCAGCAGCTTGGCGGAGACCCCTGGAAACACCATATATTTT
CASSLAETPGNTIYF
>TRBJ1-5|TRBV2|TRBD1|NA
TGTGCCAGCAGCGGTGCCGGGACAGCTTATCAGCCCCAGCATTTT
CASSGAGTAYQPQHF
>TRBJ2-1|TRBV6-5|NA|NA
TGTGCCAGCAGTTACAGGAGCCCCTACAATGAGCAGTTCTTC
CASSYRSPYNEQFF
>TRBJ1-2|TRBV16|NA|NA
TGTGCCAGCAGCCAATCGGGGGGTGACTATGGCTACACCTTC
CASSQSGGDYGYTF
>TRBJ1-1|TRBV27|NA|NA
TGTGCCAGCAGTTTGGAGCCGGGGGGCACTGAAGCTTTCTTT
CASSLEPGGTEAFF
>TRBJ1-1|TRBV20-1|NA|NA
TGCAGTGCTAGTAGTCCGTGGGGCCTGAACACTGAAGCTTTCTTT
CSASSPWGLNTEAFF
>TRBJ1-5|TRBV7-6|NA|NA
TGTGCCAGCAGCACAGCCCGGAATCAGCCCCAGCATTTT
CASSTARNQPQHF
>TRBJ1-3|TRBV5-6|TRBD1|NA
TGTGCCAGCAGCTTCGGGACAGTGCCCTCTGGAAACACCATATATTTT
CASSFGTVPSGNTIYF
>TRBJ2-1|TRBV6-5|TRBD2|NA
TGTGCCAGCAGTTCAGCGGGGGTTACCTACAATGAGCAGTTCTTC
CASSSAGVTYNEQFF
>TRBJ2-5|TRBV27|TRBD2|once
TGTGCCAGCAGTTTGGTGGTAGCGGGGGGGATCGGAGAGACCCAGTACTTC
CASSLVVAGGIGETQYF
>TRBJ1-2|TRBV4-1|NA|NA
TGCGCCAGCAGCCAAGATGGGCAGGGAAACTATGGCTACACCTTC
CASSQDGQGNYGYTF